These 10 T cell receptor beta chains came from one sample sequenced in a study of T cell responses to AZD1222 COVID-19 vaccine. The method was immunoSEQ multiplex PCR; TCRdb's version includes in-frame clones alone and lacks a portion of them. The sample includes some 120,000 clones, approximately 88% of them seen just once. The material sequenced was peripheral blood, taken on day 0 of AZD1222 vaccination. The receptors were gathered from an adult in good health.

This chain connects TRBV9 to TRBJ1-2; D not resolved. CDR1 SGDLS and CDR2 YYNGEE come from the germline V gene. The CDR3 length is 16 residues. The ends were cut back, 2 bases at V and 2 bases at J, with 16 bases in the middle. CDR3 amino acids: CASSVGTRVKNYGYTF. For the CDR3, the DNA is TGTGCCAGCAGCGTGGGAACTCGGGTAAAGAACTATGGCTACACCTTC.

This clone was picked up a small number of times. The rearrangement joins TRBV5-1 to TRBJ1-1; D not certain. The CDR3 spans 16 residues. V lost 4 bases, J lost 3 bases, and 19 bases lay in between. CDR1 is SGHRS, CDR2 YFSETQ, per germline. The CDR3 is CASSPGPAVRDTEAFF. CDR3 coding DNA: TGCGCCAGCAGCCCAGGCCCCGCGGTGAGGGACACTGAAGCTTTCTTT.

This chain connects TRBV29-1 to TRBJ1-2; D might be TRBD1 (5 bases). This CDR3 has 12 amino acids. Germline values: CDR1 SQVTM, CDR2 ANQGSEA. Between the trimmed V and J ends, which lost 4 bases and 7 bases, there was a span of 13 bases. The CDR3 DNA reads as TGCAGCGTTGGGGGCGTTTTGGGTGGCTACACCTTC. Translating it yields CSVGGVLGGYTF.

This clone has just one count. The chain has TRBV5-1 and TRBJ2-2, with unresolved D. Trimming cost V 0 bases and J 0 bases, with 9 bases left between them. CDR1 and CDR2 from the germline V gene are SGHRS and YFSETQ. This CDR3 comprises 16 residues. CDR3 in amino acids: CASSLGVAPNTGELFF. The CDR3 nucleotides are TGCGCCAGCAGCTTGGGGGTAGCTCCGAACACCGGGGAGCTGTTTTTT.

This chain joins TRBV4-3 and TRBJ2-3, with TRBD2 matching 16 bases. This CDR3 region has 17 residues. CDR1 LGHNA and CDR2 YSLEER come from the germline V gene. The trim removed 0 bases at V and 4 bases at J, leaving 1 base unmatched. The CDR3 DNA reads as TGCGCCAGCAGCCAAGAGGGGACTAGCGGGAGGGCAGATACGCAGTATTTT. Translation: CASSQEGTSGRADTQYF.

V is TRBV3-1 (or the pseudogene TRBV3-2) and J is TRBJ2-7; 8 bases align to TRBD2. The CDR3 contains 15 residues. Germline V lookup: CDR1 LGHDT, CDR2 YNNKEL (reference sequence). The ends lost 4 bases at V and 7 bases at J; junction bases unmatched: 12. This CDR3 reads CASSPGRGTSIEQYF. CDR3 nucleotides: TGTGCCAGCAGCCCAGGCCGTGGGACTAGTATAGAGCAGTACTTC.

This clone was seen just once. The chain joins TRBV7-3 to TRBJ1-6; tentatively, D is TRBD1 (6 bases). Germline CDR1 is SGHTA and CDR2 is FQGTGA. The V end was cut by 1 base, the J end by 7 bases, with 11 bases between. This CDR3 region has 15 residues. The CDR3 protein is CASSLRGQRNSPLHF. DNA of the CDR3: TGTGCCAGCAGCTTAAGAGGACAGCGAAATTCACCCCTCCACTTT. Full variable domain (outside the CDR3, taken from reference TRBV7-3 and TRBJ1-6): GAGVSQTPSNKVTEKGKYVELRCDPISGHTALYWYRQSLGQGPEFLIYFQGTGAADDSGLPNDRFFAVRPEGSVSTLKIQRTERGDSAVYLCASSLRGQRNSPLHFGNGTRLTVT.

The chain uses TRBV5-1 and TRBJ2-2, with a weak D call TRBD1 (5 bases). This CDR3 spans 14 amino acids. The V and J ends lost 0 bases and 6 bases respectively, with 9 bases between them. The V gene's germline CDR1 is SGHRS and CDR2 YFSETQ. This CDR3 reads CASSLGRQSGELFF. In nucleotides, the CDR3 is TGCGCCAGCAGCTTGGGAAGACAGTCCGGGGAGCTGTTTTTT.

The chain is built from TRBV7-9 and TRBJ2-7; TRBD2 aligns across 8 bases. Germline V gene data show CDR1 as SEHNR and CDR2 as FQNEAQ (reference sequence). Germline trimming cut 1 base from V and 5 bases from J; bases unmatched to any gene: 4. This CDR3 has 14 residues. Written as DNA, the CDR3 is TGTGCCAGCAGCTTAGAAGGACTAGCCCACGAGCAGTACTTC. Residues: CASSLEGLAHEQYF.

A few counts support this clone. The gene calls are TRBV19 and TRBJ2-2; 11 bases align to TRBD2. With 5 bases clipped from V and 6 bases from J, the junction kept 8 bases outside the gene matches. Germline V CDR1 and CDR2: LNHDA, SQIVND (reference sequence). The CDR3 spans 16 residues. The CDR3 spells CASSFTSGGSSGELFF. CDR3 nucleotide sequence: TGTGCCAGTAGTTTTACTAGCGGGGGTTCATCCGGGGAGCTGTTTTTT.